The sequence of this T cell receptor (beta chain) was determined in a study of cytomegalovirus exposure and HLA in healthy donors. Study conclusions and caveats: At a 0.05 false discovery rate, a later analysis found around 17,000 TCR beta sequences to be associated with HLA alleles.

The PCR used 60 Vbeta and 13 Jbeta primers. Profiling relied on immunoSEQ multiplex PCR, and the TCRdb table lists in-frame clones only, not all of them. The profile shows around 100,000 clones, around four fifths of them singletons. Remarks on this clone: Its antigen remains unknown.

The origin of this receptor is a woman aged 35 to 49 in good health and CMV-seronegative. Input material: PBMCs.

The CDR3 DNA reads TGCGCCAGCTCCAGGACAGCCCATAATTCACCCCTCCACTTT. This translates into CASSRTAHNSPLHF. The gene calls are TRBV4-3 and TRBJ1-6; tentatively, D is TRBD1 (6 bases). The CDR3 is 14 amino acids. Looked up from germline, CDR1 is LGHNA and CDR2 is YSLEER. V shed 8 bases and J shed 5 bases, with 13 bases lying between them.